This T cell receptor (beta chain) was sequenced for a study of beta chain features in type 1 diabetes. This clone was counted a few times. Reverse transcription of all isolated RNA meant that expressed TCRB transcripts were sequenced. The table came from immunoSEQ multiplex PCR; TCRdb's copy has only in-frame clones and leaves some out. The sample lists some 360,000 clones; roughly a fifth were seen once. The germline V and J ends were trimmed by 5 bases and 9 bases, with 14 bases remaining between them. Germline V gene sequence: CDR1 SEHNR, CDR2 FQNEAQ (reference sequence). The CDR3 consists of 12 residues.

This clonotype originated in a woman between 18 and 30 years old in good health. The sample was naive CD4+ T cells from blood. The V gene is TRBV7-9, the J gene TRBJ2-7; D is perhaps TRBD1 (6 bases). The CDR3 sequence: CASSTQGMGQYF. The CDR3 coding sequence is TGTGCCAGCAGCACACAGGGTATGGGGCAGTACTTC.